This TCR beta chain was captured by sequencing in a study of T cell changes during pregnancy in multiple sclerosis. Libraries were prepared by immunoSEQ multiplex PCR; TCRdb keeps only in-frame clonotypes and omits some of them. The sample includes some 64,000 clones, around 93% of them seen just once. The CDR3 is 15 residues long. The V gene's germline CDR1 is SGDLS and CDR2 YYNGEE. Trimming cost V 4 bases and J 2 bases, with 16 bases left between them. Source: peripheral blood, taken in the first trimester of pregnancy. The rearrangement links TRBV9 to TRBJ2-7; D gene unclear. The TCR sequence derives from a female donor with multiple sclerosis, enrolled in a pregnancy study. The DNA of the CDR3 is TGTGCCAGCAGCCCCCAAGGAGATATTACCTACGAGCAGTACTTC. Translating it yields CASSPQGDITYEQYF.